The rows below give T cell receptor beta chains drawn from one sample of a study of shared clonotypes between healthy human individuals. The repertoire was sequenced with immunoSEQ multiplex PCR; TCRdb's copy has only in-frame clones and lacks some. The table records about 1 million clones, 65% to 75% of them present only once. Sequenced input: memory CD4+ T cells sorted from blood. The receptors here all came from a man aged 18 to 29 in good health. The CDR3 runs from the conserved cysteine through the conserved F or W. The order of the fields is J gene, V gene, CDR3 protein.

TRBJ2-7,TRBV4-1,CASSPLGTRTYEQYF
TRBJ2-7,TRBV7-7,CASSSRGRRAVVYEQYF
TRBJ2-4,TRBV6-5,CASSRGRGNIQYF
TRBJ1-1,TRBV7-9,CASSTGTGFEAFF
TRBJ2-2,TRBV2,CASSEAFFLRGSTGELFF
TRBJ2-1,TRBV15,CATSRDVVSAYNEQFF
TRBJ2-3,TRBV28,CASSLSGDTQYF
TRBJ2-2,TRBV5-1,CASSERSYTGELFF
TRBJ2-2,TRBV5-6,CASSATSGANTGELFF
TRBJ1-3,TRBV6-1,CASTTTEAGNTIYF